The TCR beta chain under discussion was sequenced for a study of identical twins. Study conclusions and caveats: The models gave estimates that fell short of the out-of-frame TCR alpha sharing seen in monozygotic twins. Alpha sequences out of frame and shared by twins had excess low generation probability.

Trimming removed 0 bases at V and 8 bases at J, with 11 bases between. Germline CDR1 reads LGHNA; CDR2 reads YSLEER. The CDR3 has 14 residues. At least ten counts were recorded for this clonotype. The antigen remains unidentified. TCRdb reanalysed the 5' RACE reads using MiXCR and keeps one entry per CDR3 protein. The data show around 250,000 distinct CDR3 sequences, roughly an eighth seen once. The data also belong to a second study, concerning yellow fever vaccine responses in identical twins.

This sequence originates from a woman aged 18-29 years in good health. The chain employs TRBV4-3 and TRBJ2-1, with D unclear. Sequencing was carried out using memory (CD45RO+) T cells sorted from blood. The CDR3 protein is CASSQDARSDEQFF. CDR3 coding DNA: TGCGCCAGCAGCCAAGATGCGAGATCGGATGAGCAGTTCTTC.